The 7 T cell receptor beta chains presented below share a single source sample, sequenced in a study of OX40 agonist ivuxolimab in advanced cancers. The data were produced by immunoSEQ multiplex PCR, yet TCRdb's version contains in-frame clones alone and is incomplete. The sample has roughly 120,000 clones; 85% to 95% are singletons. The sample consisted of CD4+ or CD8+ T cells sorted from blood, taken in a trial of the OX40 agonist ivuxolimab. The receptors were sampled from an adult with an advanced solid tumor such as melanoma, head and neck, liver or kidney cancer.

The CDR3 protein is CASSLSGDSQETQYF. The CDR3 nucleotides read TGTGCCAGCAGTTTATCCGGGGACAGTCAAGAGACCCAGTACTTC. The V gene is TRBV27, the J gene TRBJ2-5; 7 bases line up with TRBD1. V shed 0 bases, J shed 2 bases, and the junction held 3 bases outside the gene matches. From germline, CDR1 is MNHEY and CDR2 SMNVEV (reference sequence). This CDR3 has 15 amino acids.

This chain joins TRBV18 and TRBJ2-7; 11 bases are shared with TRBD2. The germline V gene has CDR1 KGHSH and CDR2 LQKENI. The CDR3 is 15 residues long. Losses at the gene ends were 3 bases for V and 4 bases for J; bases not matched to a gene: 5. The DNA for the CDR3 is TGTGCCAGCTCACCTGGACTAGCGGGTGGGTACGAGCAGTACTTC. It translates to CASSPGLAGGYEQYF. Looking up the rest from reference TRBV18 and TRBJ2-7 gives the full variable domain: NAGVMQNPRHLVRRRGQEARLRCSPMKGHSHVYWYRQLPEEGLKFMVYLQKENIIDESGMPKERFSAEFPKEGPSILRIQQVVRGDSAAYFCASSPGLAGGYEQYFGPGTRLTVT.

This chain connects TRBV10-3 to TRBJ2-5; D unclear. CDR3 length: 13 residues. Trimming removed 3 bases at V and 3 bases at J, with 8 bases between. Germline CDR1 is ENHRY and CDR2 is SYGVKD. CDR3 in DNA: TGTGCCATCAGTGAAACGAACGAAGAGACCCAGTACTTC. It encodes CAISETNEETQYF.

V gene TRBV5-4 combines with J gene TRBJ2-5; TRBD2 agrees at 8 bases. Per the germline V gene, CDR1 is SGHNT and CDR2 is YYREEE (reference sequence). J was trimmed by 4 bases and V by 2 bases; bases with no gene match: 4. This CDR3 contains 14 residues. The CDR3: CASSLQAGVETQYF. The CDR3 DNA sequence: TGTGCCAGCAGCTTACAAGCGGGAGTAGAGACCCAGTACTTC.

The chain joins TRBV19 to TRBJ1-5; D perhaps matches TRBD1 (5 bases). The CDR3 has 16 amino acids. V lost 6 bases, J lost 1 base, and 16 bases lay in between. Germline V gives CDR1 LNHDA, CDR2 SQIVND (reference sequence). This chain's CDR3 is CASSSGDLLSNQPQHF. The DNA of the CDR3 is TGTGCCAGTAGCAGCGGGGACCTCCTAAGCAATCAGCCCCAGCATTTT.

This chain joins TRBV2 and TRBJ2-2; the match to TRBD1 covers 7 bases. This CDR3 region has 16 residues. CDR1 is SNHLY, CDR2 FYNNEI, per germline. Trimming at V came to 7 bases and at J to 2 bases, leaving 10 bases not matched to a gene. CDR3 region: CASNSFGDSNTGELFF. The DNA of the CDR3 is TGTGCCAGCAACTCCTTTGGGGACAGCAACACCGGGGAGCTGTTTTTT.

The CDR3 sequence: CASSQWQVLQETQYF. The CDR3, as DNA: TGCGCCAGCAGTCAATGGCAGGTCCTGCAAGAGACCCAGTACTTC. This chain connects TRBV23-1 to TRBJ2-5; D gene ambiguous. TRBV23-1 carries the ORF label, with uncertain function. The CDR3 consists of 15 residues. V lost 1 base to trimming and J lost 2 bases, with 11 bases between them.